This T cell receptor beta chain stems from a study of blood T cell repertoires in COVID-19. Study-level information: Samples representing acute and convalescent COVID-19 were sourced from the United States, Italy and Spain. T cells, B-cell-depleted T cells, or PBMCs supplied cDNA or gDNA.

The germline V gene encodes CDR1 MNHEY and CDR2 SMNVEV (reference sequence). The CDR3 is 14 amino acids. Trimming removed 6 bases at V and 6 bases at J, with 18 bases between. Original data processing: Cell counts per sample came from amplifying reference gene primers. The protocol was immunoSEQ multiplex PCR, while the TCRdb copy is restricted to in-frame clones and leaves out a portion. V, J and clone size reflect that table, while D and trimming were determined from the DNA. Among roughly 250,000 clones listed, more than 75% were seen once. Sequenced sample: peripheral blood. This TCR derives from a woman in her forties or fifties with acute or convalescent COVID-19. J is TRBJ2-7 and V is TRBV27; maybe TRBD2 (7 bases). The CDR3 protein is CASRGGATLLEQYF. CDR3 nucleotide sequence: TGTGCCAGCAGGGGGGGGGCCACCTTGCTCGAGCAGTACTTC.